This TCR beta chain was sequenced in a study of neurological immune-mediated disorders. Study findings and constraints: Whereas HTLV-1-associated myelopathy showed the most TCR clonal expansion, multiple sclerosis showed the least, with levels below those of healthy controls.

This clonotype was recorded at least ten times. Its antigen remains unidentified. The germline V gene has CDR1 SGHRS and CDR2 YFSETQ. This CDR3 has 15 residues. Trimming took off 4 bases at V and 2 bases at J, with 12 bases between the two ends. With 10-nucleotide random UMIs included, cDNA was synthesized by 5'RACE. TCRdb ran MiXCR on the 5' RACE reads and lists one entry per CDR3 protein. The sample contains about 50,000 distinct CDR3 sequences, 10% of which appear only once. This chain joins TRBV5-1 and TRBJ2-2; D call uncertain. Material: PBMCs. The receptor was derived from a man between 70 and 80 years old with HTLV-1-associated myelopathy (HAM/TSP). CDR3 DNA: TGCGCCAGCAGCCCAGACTGGAGAAACACCGGGGAGCTGTTTTTT. This sequence encodes CASSPDWRNTGELFF.